Listed below are T cell receptor beta chains from one sample, sequenced in a study of blood T cell repertoires in COVID-19. Assay: immunoSEQ multiplex PCR; the TCRdb copy retains only in-frame clones and omits some. In the table there are a few hundred thousand clones, over 75% of which are singletons. The source material was PBMCs or T cells enriched from blood (not recorded which). The receptors shown here come from a woman in her thirties or forties with acute COVID-19. Both conserved end residues are part of each CDR3. The D gene is left open where the match is weak. Size is stated for part of the rows, as once, few or many counts, or as a class when the clone is expanded.

d_gene: TRBD2
j_gene: TRBJ2-1
abundance: NA
v_gene: TRBV5-6
CDR3nt: TGTGCCAGCAGCAACTCACTAGCGGGGGCATCCTACAATGAGCAGTTCTTC
CDR3aa: CASSNSLAGASYNEQFF

d_gene: TRBD2
j_gene: TRBJ2-5
abundance: NA
v_gene: TRBV7-9
CDR3nt: TGTGCCAGCAGCTTCTACGCTCCTAGCGGGGCGGGAGAGACCCAGTACTTC
CDR3aa: CASSFYAPSGAGETQYF

d_gene: TRBD1
j_gene: TRBJ1-1
abundance: few
v_gene: TRBV5-4
CDR3nt: TGTGCCAGCAGCTTAAGGGACAGGGGGCGCGAGGGGACTGAAGCTTTCTTT
CDR3aa: CASSLRDRGREGTEAFF

d_gene: TRBD2
j_gene: TRBJ2-1
abundance: NA
v_gene: TRBV11-2
CDR3nt: TGTGCCAGCAGCAAGACTAGAGCGGGGGGTAGGAATGAGCAGTTCTTC
CDR3aa: CASSKTRAGGRNEQFF

d_gene: TRBD1
j_gene: TRBJ1-2
abundance: NA
v_gene: TRBV19
CDR3nt: TGTGCCAGTAGTAGGACAGGGATTAACTATGGCTACACCTTC
CDR3aa: CASSRTGINYGYTF

d_gene: NA
j_gene: TRBJ2-7
abundance: once
v_gene: TRBV30
CDR3nt: TGTGCCTGGAGCGGGACACCTCTCGAGCAGTACTTC
CDR3aa: CAWSGTPLEQYF

d_gene: NA
j_gene: TRBJ2-1
abundance: NA
v_gene: TRBV14
CDR3nt: TGTGCCAGCAGCCAGGGGTCTAGCGCGGTGGGTGAGCAGTTCTTC
CDR3aa: CASSQGSSAVGEQFF

d_gene: NA
j_gene: TRBJ2-3
abundance: NA
v_gene: TRBV7-3
CDR3nt: TGTGCCAGCAGCTTAACGAGGCTAGCCTCAGATACGCAGTATTTT
CDR3aa: CASSLTRLASDTQYF

d_gene: TRBD1
j_gene: TRBJ1-2
abundance: NA
v_gene: TRBV5-1
CDR3nt: TGCGCCAGCAGTGAGTTACAGGGGGCATATGGCTACACCTTC
CDR3aa: CASSELQGAYGYTF

d_gene: NA
j_gene: TRBJ2-5
abundance: NA
v_gene: TRBV6-5
CDR3nt: TGTGCCAGCAGTTGGGCGAACCAAGAGACCCAGTACTTC
CDR3aa: CASSWANQETQYF

d_gene: NA
j_gene: TRBJ1-1
abundance: NA
v_gene: TRBV6-1
CDR3nt: TGTGCCAGCAGTGAAATGGGGGAGGTGGAAGCTTTCTTT
CDR3aa: CASSEMGEVEAFF

d_gene: TRBD1
j_gene: TRBJ1-2
abundance: NA
v_gene: TRBV15
CDR3nt: TGTGCCACCAGCGCCCGGGACAGAAACTATGGCTACACCTTC
CDR3aa: CATSARDRNYGYTF

d_gene: NA
j_gene: TRBJ2-3
abundance: NA
v_gene: TRBV7-2
CDR3nt: TGTGCCAGCAGCTCGCTAGCGTTTAGCACAGATACGCAGTATTTT
CDR3aa: CASSSLAFSTDTQYF

d_gene: NA
j_gene: TRBJ1-1
abundance: NA
v_gene: TRBV7-2
CDR3nt: TGTGCCAGCAGCTTAACAGGAGTTGAAGCTTTCTTT
CDR3aa: CASSLTGVEAFF

d_gene: NA
j_gene: TRBJ2-3
abundance: NA
v_gene: TRBV9
CDR3nt: TGTGCCAGCAGCGAGGCAGGGATGCATACGCAGTATTTT
CDR3aa: CASSEAGMHTQYF

d_gene: NA
j_gene: TRBJ1-4
abundance: NA
v_gene: TRBV5-1
CDR3nt: TGCGCCAGCCGCCGGCCAGGGAATGAAAAACTGTTTTTT
CDR3aa: CASRRPGNEKLFF

d_gene: TRBD1
j_gene: TRBJ1-4
abundance: NA
v_gene: TRBV25-1
CDR3nt: TGTGCCAGCAGATTACAGGGGAGGTGGAATGAAAAACTGTTTTTT
CDR3aa: CASRLQGRWNEKLFF

d_gene: TRBD1
j_gene: TRBJ2-1
abundance: once
v_gene: TRBV9
CDR3nt: TGTGCCAGCAGCCTCAGCGAGACAGGGGTCTACAATGAGCAGTTCTTC
CDR3aa: CASSLSETGVYNEQFF

d_gene: NA
j_gene: TRBJ1-2
abundance: NA
v_gene: TRBV29-1
CDR3nt: TGCAGCGTTCCGAAGGACAGTTACTATGGCTACACCTTC
CDR3aa: CSVPKDSYYGYTF

d_gene: NA
j_gene: TRBJ2-3
abundance: NA
v_gene: TRBV3-1/TRBV3-2
CDR3nt: TGTGCCAGCAGCCGGGCTGGGGGGGATACGCAGTATTTT
CDR3aa: CASSRAGGDTQYF

d_gene: TRBD1
j_gene: TRBJ1-2
abundance: NA
v_gene: TRBV29-1
CDR3nt: TGCAGCGGGAGGACAGGCTCGGATGGCTACACCTTC
CDR3aa: CSGRTGSDGYTF

d_gene: NA
j_gene: TRBJ2-3
abundance: NA
v_gene: TRBV2
CDR3nt: TGTGCCAGCAGTGGGGGGGGCACAGATACGCAGTATTTT
CDR3aa: CASSGGGTDTQYF

d_gene: NA
j_gene: TRBJ1-1
abundance: NA
v_gene: TRBV10-2
CDR3nt: TGCGCCAGCAGCGAACGAGGGAACACTGAAGCTTTCTTT
CDR3aa: CASSERGNTEAFF

d_gene: TRBD1
j_gene: TRBJ1-2
abundance: NA
v_gene: TRBV28
CDR3nt: TGTGCCAGCAGTCTAAAAGGGACAGGGTGGACCTTC
CDR3aa: CASSLKGTGWTF

d_gene: TRBD1
j_gene: TRBJ2-7
abundance: NA
v_gene: TRBV30
CDR3nt: TGTGCCTGGAGCCTGGACAGGTCTAGGTACGAGCAGTACTTC
CDR3aa: CAWSLDRSRYEQYF

d_gene: NA
j_gene: TRBJ1-5
abundance: few
v_gene: TRBV7-9
CDR3nt: TGTGCCAGCAGTTCTACAGACAGGCTTAGCAATCAGCCCCAGCATTTT
CDR3aa: CASSSTDRLSNQPQHF

d_gene: TRBD2
j_gene: TRBJ2-3
abundance: NA
v_gene: TRBV6-2/TRBV6-3
CDR3nt: TGTGCCAGCAGTTACTCCCTACTAGCGGGATCCACAGATACGCAGTATTTT
CDR3aa: CASSYSLLAGSTDTQYF

d_gene: NA
j_gene: TRBJ1-2
abundance: NA
v_gene: TRBV7-9
CDR3nt: TGTGCCAGCAGCTTAGATGGCATATATGGCTACACCTTC
CDR3aa: CASSLDGIYGYTF

d_gene: TRBD1
j_gene: TRBJ2-7
abundance: NA
v_gene: TRBV24-1
CDR3nt: TGTGCCACCAGTGAAGGGACAGGGGGCTACGAGCAGTACTTC
CDR3aa: CATSEGTGGYEQYF

d_gene: TRBD1
j_gene: TRBJ2-4
abundance: once
v_gene: TRBV24-1
CDR3nt: TGTGCCACCAGTGCCCCGGACAGGGCGTCCATTCAGTACTTC
CDR3aa: CATSAPDRASIQYF

d_gene: NA
j_gene: TRBJ1-6
abundance: NA
v_gene: TRBV19
CDR3nt: TGTGCCAGTAGTCCGATAGGGGCCCAGGCTTCACCCCTCCACTTT
CDR3aa: CASSPIGAQASPLHF

d_gene: TRBD1
j_gene: TRBJ2-3
abundance: NA
v_gene: TRBV24-1
CDR3nt: TGTGCCACCAGTGATTTGGAAACAGGGGACCCAACAGATACGCAGTATTTT
CDR3aa: CATSDLETGDPTDTQYF

d_gene: NA
j_gene: TRBJ2-7
abundance: NA
v_gene: TRBV19
CDR3nt: TGTGCCAGTGGAGGACAGTTCTACGAGCAGTACTTC
CDR3aa: CASGGQFYEQYF

d_gene: NA
j_gene: TRBJ2-7
abundance: NA
v_gene: TRBV9
CDR3nt: TGTGCCAGCAGCGTAGCGGGGGATCACTCCTACGAGCAGTACTTC
CDR3aa: CASSVAGDHSYEQYF

d_gene: NA
j_gene: TRBJ1-5
abundance: few
v_gene: TRBV6-1
CDR3nt: TGTGCCAGCAGTGAAGCCGTCCGGGTCTCCCAGCATTTT
CDR3aa: CASSEAVRVSQHF

d_gene: NA
j_gene: TRBJ2-5
abundance: NA
v_gene: TRBV6-1
CDR3nt: TGTGCCAGCAGTGACAGGGCTGGCCAAGAGACCCAGTACTTC
CDR3aa: CASSDRAGQETQYF

d_gene: TRBD1
j_gene: TRBJ2-1
abundance: NA
v_gene: TRBV7-3
CDR3nt: TGTGCCAGCAGCTTGACAGGGGGGCATTACAATGAGCAGTTCTTC
CDR3aa: CASSLTGGHYNEQFF

d_gene: NA
j_gene: TRBJ2-7
abundance: NA
v_gene: TRBV19
CDR3nt: TGTGCCAGTAGGGGGACACAGAGCTCCTACGAGCAGTACTTC
CDR3aa: CASRGTQSSYEQYF

d_gene: TRBD1
j_gene: TRBJ1-1
abundance: NA
v_gene: TRBV3-1/TRBV3-2
CDR3nt: TGTGCCAGCAGCCAAATCGACAGGGGGAACACTGAAGCTTTCTTT
CDR3aa: CASSQIDRGNTEAFF

d_gene: NA
j_gene: TRBJ2-7
abundance: NA
v_gene: TRBV6-2/TRBV6-3
CDR3nt: TGTGCCAGCAGCACAATCAGGGTTCCCTACGAGCAGTACTTC
CDR3aa: CASSTIRVPYEQYF

d_gene: TRBD2
j_gene: TRBJ2-7
abundance: NA
v_gene: TRBV3-1/TRBV3-2
CDR3nt: TGTGCCAGCAGCCAAGATTTGGTTAGCGGGGGCTACGAGCAGTACTTC
CDR3aa: CASSQDLVSGGYEQYF

d_gene: TRBD1
j_gene: TRBJ1-2
abundance: NA
v_gene: TRBV6-1
CDR3nt: TGTGCCAGCAGTGAAGCGAGGGGGCTCCTTGGCTACACCTTC
CDR3aa: CASSEARGLLGYTF

d_gene: TRBD1
j_gene: TRBJ1-5
abundance: NA
v_gene: TRBV19
CDR3nt: TGTGCCAGTAGCCCAATATTCGGGACAGGGCGAACGCAGCCCCAGCATTTT
CDR3aa: CASSPIFGTGRTQPQHF